These 16 T cell receptor beta chains came from one sample sequenced in a study of graft-versus-host responses after intestinal transplantation. TCRdb's table, derived via immunoSEQ multiplex PCR, lists solely in-frame clones and lacks some. The sample includes some 14,000 clones, 25% to 35% of them seen just once. The starting material was alloreactive CD4+ T cells from a mixed lymphocyte reaction culture, obtained before intestinal transplant. Subset specified: CFSE-low proliferating T cells sorted from roughly six-day pre-transplant mixed lymphocyte reaction (GvH or HvG direction). The receptors originated from a human patient who received an intestinal transplant.

This clone qualifies as medium-sized. The chain links TRBV2 to TRBJ2-1; D is ambiguous. Germline loops: CDR1 SNHLY, CDR2 FYNNEI. Trimming took 1 base from V and 15 from J, leaving 13 bases between them. This CDR3 is built from 12 residues. The CDR3 is CASSEGPPRWFF. The CDR3 nucleotides are TGTGCCAGCAGTGAAGGTCCTCCTCGGTGGTTCTTC.

The CDR3 is CASSPSGQRATDTQYF. The CDR3 DNA is TGCGCCAGCAGTCCCTCGGGACAACGGGCCACAGATACGCAGTATTTT. The chain recombines TRBV5-1 with TRBJ2-3; tentative D call: TRBD1 (6 bases). Deletions cut 5 bases from V and 2 bases from J, with 18 bases between. Germline assignment: CDR1 SGHRS and CDR2 YFSETQ. The CDR3 is made up of 16 amino acids.

CDR3 protein: CASSLIGQRTGNTIYF. CDR3 nucleotides: TGTGCCAGCAGCTTAATCGGACAGCGGACTGGAAACACCATATATTTT. J is TRBJ1-3 and V is TRBV7-8; weak D call: TRBD1 (6 bases). With 2 bases removed from V and 2 bases from J, the gap between germline ends came to 13 bases. The germline V gene has CDR1 SGHVS and CDR2 FQNEAQ. CDR3 length equals 16 residues. Full variable domain (missing parts from reference TRBV7-8 and TRBJ1-3): GAGVSQSPRYKVAKRGQDVALRCDPISGHVSLFWYQQALGQGPEFLTYFQNEAQLDKSGLPSDRFFAERPEGSVSTLKIQRTQQEDSAVYLCASSLIGQRTGNTIYFGEGSWLTVV.

This clone was observed a few times. The chain recombines TRBV6-1 with TRBJ2-2; no clear D gene. V lost 7 bases and J lost 0, with 6 bases in between. The germline gives CDR1 MNHNS, CDR2 SASEGT. The CDR3 sequence is 13 residues long. The CDR3 is CASTQSNTGELFF. CDR3 nucleotide sequence: TGTGCCAGCACTCAGTCGAACACCGGGGAGCTGTTTTTT.

The genes are TRBV15 and TRBJ2-3; 9 nucleotides align to TRBD2. Looked up from germline, CDR1 is LNHNV and CDR2 is YYDKDF (reference sequence). There are 15 residues in the CDR3. With V trimmed by 3 bases and J by 1 base, 2 bases remained unmatched. DNA of the CDR3: TGTGCCACCAGCAGTAGACTAGCGGGCACAGATACGCAGTATTTT. Its protein product is CATSSRLAGTDTQYF.

This clone occurred once. This chain connects TRBV5-1 to TRBJ2-5; a possible D gene is TRBD2 (6 bases). Germline CDR1 SGHRS, CDR2 YFSETQ. The CDR3 covers 13 residues. V lost 3 bases, J lost 5 bases, and 11 bases lay in between. CDR3 DNA: TGCGCCAGCAGCTGGGGGGTTCCGGAGACCCAGTACTTC. It translates to CASSWGVPETQYF.

This clone is medium-sized in the sample. V gene TRBV6-5 combines with J gene TRBJ1-3; D is unclear. Trimming pared 5 bases from V and 3 bases from J, leaving 8 bases between. The germline gives CDR1 MNHEY, CDR2 SVGAGI. This CDR3 is built from 13 residues. CDR3 sequence reads: CASSKGVGNTIYF. In DNA form, the CDR3 reads TGTGCCAGCAGTAAGGGTGTTGGAAACACCATATATTTT.

This clone was observed a handful of times. The identical CDR3 is also encoded by other nucleotide sequences in the sample. This sequence joins TRBV7-6 and TRBJ2-5; the D is unclear. From germline, CDR1 is SGHVS and CDR2 FNYEAQ. The germline V and J ends were trimmed by 6 bases and 2 bases, with 4 bases remaining between them. CDR3 size: 11 residues. The chain's CDR3 is CASSLQETQYF. Written as DNA, the CDR3 is TGTGCCAGCAGTTTACAAGAGACCCAGTACTTC. The full variable domain, its missing parts supplied by reference TRBV7-6 and TRBJ2-5, is GAGVSQSPRYKVTKRGQDVALRCDPISGHVSLYWYRQALGQGPEFLTYFNYEAQQDKSGLPNDRFSAERPEGSISTLTIQRTEQRDSAMYRCASSLQETQYFGPGTRLLVL.

This clone was seen once. This chain uses TRBV30 with TRBJ1-5, with D uncertain. CDR1 GTSNPN and CDR2 SVGIG come from the germline V gene (reference sequence). V lost 0 bases, J lost 2 bases, and 5 bases lay in between. CDR3 length: 13 residues. The CDR3 sequence is CAWSVKGNQPQHF. CDR3 DNA sequence: TGTGCCTGGAGTGTGAAGGGCAATCAGCCCCAGCATTTT.

This clone was found a few times. The rearrangement links TRBV5-8 to TRBJ2-7; TRBD1 agrees at 7 bases. The CDR3 totals 15 residues. The germline CDR1 and CDR2 sequences are SGHTS and YDEGEE. Losses at the gene ends were 4 bases for V and 3 bases for J; bases not matched to a gene: 10. The CDR3 loop reads CASSHGDRLIYEQYF. The CDR3 DNA sequence: TGTGCCAGCAGCCATGGGGACAGATTAATCTACGAGCAGTACTTC.

The chain employs TRBV4-2 and TRBJ2-7, with D possibly being TRBD2 (6 bases). Trimming stripped 4 bases from V and 0 bases from J, with 7 bases between. CDR3 length equals 13 residues. Per germline, CDR1 LGHNA and CDR2 YNFKEQ. In DNA form, the CDR3 reads TGTGCCAGCAGCCCGACTAGCTCCTACGAGCAGTACTTC. Its translation: CASSPTSSYEQYF.

The chain has TRBV2 and TRBJ1-5; TRBD1 matches at 7 bases. The trim removed 5 bases at V and 6 bases at J, leaving 4 bases unmatched. This CDR3 has 13 amino acids. Germline CDR1 SNHLY, CDR2 FYNNEI. The CDR3 is CASSPGGIQPQHF. DNA for the CDR3: TGTGCCAGCAGTCCAGGGGGGATTCAGCCCCAGCATTTT. The variable domain in full, with the rest retrieved from reference TRBV2 and TRBJ1-5, is EPEVTQTPSHQVTQMGQEVILRCVPISNHLYFYWYRQILGQKVEFLVSFYNNEISEKSEIFDDQFSVERPDGSNFTLKIRSTKLEDSAMYFCASSPGGIQPQHFGDGTRLSIL.

This clone was detected a few times. The chain joins TRBV6-6 to TRBJ2-7; TRBD1 might be the D (6 bases). Trimming took 4 bases from V and 0 from J, leaving 13 bases between them. CDR1 and CDR2 (germline): MNHNY, SVGAGI (reference sequence). This CDR3 is built from 15 residues. CDR3 loop: CASSSLDRLSYEQYF. CDR3 in DNA: TGTGCCAGCAGTTCCCTGGACAGACTCTCCTACGAGCAGTACTTC.

The genes are TRBV18 and TRBJ2-1, with D maybe TRBD2 (6 bases). The CDR3 has 16 residues. V was clipped by 2 bases and J by 5 bases, with 16 bases between them. Per the germline V gene, CDR1 is KGHSH and CDR2 is LQKENI. CDR3 protein: CASSPYSGLINNEQFF. The CDR3 DNA reads TGTGCCAGCTCACCATATTCGGGACTGATAAACAATGAGCAGTTCTTC.

This clone has a single count. V is TRBV4-2 and J is TRBJ2-3; D remains unclear. Trimming removed 0 bases at V and 4 bases at J, with 17 bases between. This CDR3 contains 17 residues. Germline CDR1 and CDR2: LGHNA and YNFKEQ. The CDR3 DNA reads as TGTGCCAGCAGCCAAGAAGGGCTTGTAGCAACCCCAGATACGCAGTATTTT. As protein: CASSQEGLVATPDTQYF.

The chain has TRBV6-9 and TRBJ2-7; D ambiguous. Germline assignment: CDR1 MNHGY and CDR2 SVAAGI. V lost 6 bases and J lost 2, with 20 bases in between. The CDR3 covers 16 residues. This CDR3 reads CASSEPRTKDPYEQYF. For the CDR3, the DNA is TGTGCCAGCAGCGAACCCAGGACCAAGGATCCCTACGAGCAGTACTTC.